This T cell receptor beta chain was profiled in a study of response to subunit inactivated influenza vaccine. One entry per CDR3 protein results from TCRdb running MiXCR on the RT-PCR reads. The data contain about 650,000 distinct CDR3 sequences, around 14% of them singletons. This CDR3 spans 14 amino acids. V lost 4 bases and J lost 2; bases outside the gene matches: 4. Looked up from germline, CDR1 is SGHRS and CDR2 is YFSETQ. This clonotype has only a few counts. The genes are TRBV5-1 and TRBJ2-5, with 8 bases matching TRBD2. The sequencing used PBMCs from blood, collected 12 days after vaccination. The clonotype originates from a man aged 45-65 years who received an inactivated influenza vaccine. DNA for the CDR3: TGCGCCAGCAGCATGGCGGGGGGACAAGAGACCCAGTACTTC. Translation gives CASSMAGGQETQYF.